The clone carrying this TCR beta chain was counted ten times or more. Regarding time point: newly diagnosed GD, antithyroid drugs for less than 3 months. The authors made the TCR library using RNA they extracted from PBMCs. These data originate in a study of regulatory T cells in long-lasting Graves disease. Germline trimming cut 4 bases from V and 8 bases from J; bases unmatched to any gene: 6. The germline gives CDR1 DFQATT, CDR2 SNEGSKA (reference sequence). The CDR3 is 13 residues long. Both iRepertoire HTBI primers and Arm-PCR of CDR3 regions were used to build the TCR beta libraries. Using its own MiXCR run on the multiplex PCR reads, TCRdb lists one record per CDR3 protein. The sample holds about 400,000 distinct CDR3 sequences; 15% are singletons and the top ten take about 24%.

Sequenced material: peripheral blood mononuclear cells (PBMCs), taken at new diagnosis, from a patient treated with antithyroid drugs. The V and J genes are TRBV20-1 and TRBJ1-4; 8 bases fit TRBD1. The clonotype was recovered from a female donor with Graves disease. The CDR3 here is CSAIKQGEEKLFF. CDR3 sequence (DNA): TGCAGTGCTATAAAACAGGGGGAAGAAAAACTGTTTTTT.